The rows below give T cell receptor beta chains drawn from one sample of a study of T cells after posttransplantation cyclophosphamide. Profiling relied on immunoSEQ multiplex PCR, and the TCRdb table lists in-frame clones only, not all of them. The sample lists about 31,000 clones, around nine tenths occurring once. The sequenced material came from naive CD4+ T cells sorted from PBMCs. The receptors come from a woman aged 55-75 years in good health, CMV-negative, and a related stem cell transplant donor. Both conserved end residues are part of each CDR3. The D gene is left open where the match is weak. Only some rows state a clone size, as once, few, many or a class for expanded clones.

. 12 . TRBJ2-3 TRBV9 CASSAGTDTQYF TGTGCCAGCAGCGCCGGGACAGATACGCAGTATTTT
TRBD2 15 . TRBJ2-1 TRBV6-5 CASSYASGGANEQFF TGTGCCAGCAGTTATGCTAGCGGGGGGGCCAATGAGCAGTTCTTC
. 14 . TRBJ1-5 TRBV19 CASSIDRGGQPQHF TGTGCCAGTAGTATAGACAGGGGTGGTCAGCCCCAGCATTTT
TRBD2 16 . TRBJ2-1 TRBV18 CASSPVASGIYNEQFF TGTGCCAGCTCACCAGTAGCTAGCGGAATATACAATGAGCAGTTCTTC
TRBD2 13 . TRBJ2-7 TRBV6-5 CASRTSGGNEQYF TGTGCCAGCAGGACTAGCGGGGGTAACGAGCAGTACTTC
TRBD1 12 . TRBJ2-7 TRBV6-5 CAIKGQGGEQYF TGTGCCATTAAAGGACAGGGAGGCGAGCAGTACTTC
. 12 . TRBJ1-1 TRBV28 CASRGGGTEAFF TGTGCCAGCCGCGGGGGGGGCACTGAAGCTTTCTTT
TRBD1 15 . TRBJ1-1 TRBV6-6 CASRDHRGPNTEAFF TGTGCCAGCAGAGACCACAGGGGTCCGAACACTGAAGCTTTCTTT
. 13 few TRBJ1-4 TRBV6-4 CASRPQGYEKLFF TGTGCCAGCAGACCTCAGGGTTATGAAAAACTGTTTTTT
. 12 . TRBJ1-1 TRBV19 CASSIAGTEAFF TGTGCCAGTAGTATCGCCGGCACTGAAGCTTTCTTT
. 17 . TRBJ1-6 TRBV30 CAWSVDRLSSYNSPLHF TGTGCCTGGAGTGTCGACAGGCTAAGCTCCTATAATTCACCCCTCCACTTT
TRBD1 16 . TRBJ2-1 TRBV19 CASNAGGAGLIGKQFF TGTGCCAGTAATGCAGGGGGCGCTGGGCTAATCGGAAAGCAGTTCTTC
. 15 . TRBJ2-3 TRBV6-1 CASSEGGTRPDTQYF TGTGCCAGCAGTGAAGGCGGGACCAGACCAGATACGCAGTATTTT
TRBD2 15 . TRBJ2-1 TRBV5-1 CASSPTSGAHNEQFF TGCGCCAGCAGCCCGACTAGCGGGGCCCATAATGAGCAGTTCTTC
. 12 . TRBJ1-6 TRBV5-4 CASSLDNSPLHF TGTGCCAGCAGCCTAGATAATTCACCCCTCCACTTT
TRBD2 15 . TRBJ2-7 TRBV7-9 CASSLAGAGLYEQYF TGTGCCAGCAGCTTAGCAGGAGCGGGACTGTACGAGCAGTACTTC
TRBD2 17 . TRBJ2-2 TRBV9 CASSALAGGVGTGELFF TGTGCCAGCAGCGCCCTAGCGGGAGGTGTCGGCACCGGGGAGCTGTTTTTT
TRBD1 15 . TRBJ1-6 TRBV18 CASSPPGQGSSPLHF TGTGCCAGCTCGCCTCCGGGACAGGGGAGTTCACCCCTCCACTTT
. 15 . TRBJ1-1 TRBV6-5 CASRLLRVWSTEAFF TGTGCCAGCAGACTCCTCAGGGTCTGGAGCACTGAAGCTTTCTTT
. 11 . TRBJ2-3 TRBV29-1 CSVESGVTQYF TGCAGCGTTGAATCAGGGGTCACGCAGTATTTT
. 15 . TRBJ2-4 TRBV4-1 CASSQEGAGKNIQYF TGCGCCAGCAGCCAAGAGGGAGCGGGTAAAAACATTCAGTACTTC
TRBD2 16 . TRBJ2-7 TRBV7-2 CASSLGSGGGFHEQYF TGTGCCAGCAGCTTAGGATCGGGAGGGGGATTCCACGAGCAGTACTTC
TRBD1 13 . TRBJ1-3 TRBV30 CAQGAASGNTIYF TGTGCCCAGGGGGCAGCCTCTGGAAACACCATATATTTT